The rows below give T cell receptor beta chains drawn from one sample of a study of blood T cell repertoires in COVID-19. Repertoires were generated with immunoSEQ multiplex PCR, while TCRdb's copy carries only in-frame clones and drops some. This table has just under 30,000 clones, about nine tenths appearing once. Sequencing used peripheral blood. All receptors derive from a human donor with active COVID-19. The donor label of this sample is uncertain. The CDR3 runs from the conserved cysteine through the conserved F or W. D genes are given only for firm matches. Rows may omit the clone size; those that give it use once, few, many or a size class.

j_call v_call d_call clone_size cdr3_aa cdr3_nt
TRBJ2-7 TRBV7-9 TRBD1 - CASSPRDRPTQYF TGTGCCAGCAGCCCCCGGGACAGACCTACGCAGTACTTC
TRBJ2-6 TRBV19 - - CASSIDRSSGANVLTF TGTGCCAGTAGTATAGATCGCAGCTCTGGGGCCAACGTCCTGACTTTC
TRBJ1-6 TRBV5-1 - few CASSLDNSASPLHF TGCGCCAGCAGCTTGGACAATTCCGCTTCACCCCTCCACTTT
TRBJ1-5 TRBV19 - - CASSMTRSNQPQHF TGTGCCAGTAGTATGACAAGAAGCAATCAGCCCCAGCATTTT
TRBJ2-1 TRBV30 - - CAWKRDITYNEQFF TGTGCCTGGAAACGGGACATCACCTACAATGAGCAGTTCTTC
TRBJ2-3 TRBV6-4 TRBD2 - CASSELAAPPDTQYF TGTGCCAGCAGTGAACTAGCGGCCCCACCGGATACGCAGTATTTT
TRBJ2-5 TRBV5-8 TRBD2 - CASSELAGAQTQYF TGTGCCAGCAGCGAACTAGCGGGAGCCCAGACCCAGTACTTC
TRBJ2-3 TRBV7-6 TRBD2 once CASSLAGGTDTQYF TGTGCCAGCAGCCTCGCCGGGGGGACAGATACGCAGTATTTT
TRBJ2-1 TRBV25-1 TRBD2 - CASSELTSGAYNEQFF TGTGCCAGCAGTGAATTGACTAGCGGTGCATACAATGAGCAGTTCTTC
TRBJ2-7 TRBV20-1 - - CSASVGGGDSYEQYF TGCAGTGCTAGTGTAGGGGGGGGCGACTCCTACGAGCAGTACTTC
TRBJ1-1 TRBV4-1 - medium-sized CASSQDGASNTEAFF TGCGCCAGCAGCCAGGATGGGGCATCCAACACTGAAGCTTTCTTT
TRBJ1-4 TRBV24-1 - - CATSDARDTEKLFF TGTGCCACCAGTGATGCCCGGGACACCGAAAAACTGTTTTTT
TRBJ1-2 TRBV5-6 - - CASSSEAGVYGYTF TGTGCCAGCAGTTCCGAAGCCGGGGTTTATGGCTACACCTTC
TRBJ2-6 TRBV19 TRBD1 - CASSARDRGLAGANVLTF TGTGCCAGTAGTGCCCGGGACAGGGGACTCGCTGGGGCCAACGTCCTGACTTTC
TRBJ1-1 TRBV5-4 TRBD1 once CASSLGTGGETEAFF TGTGCCAGCAGCTTGGGGACAGGGGGCGAGACTGAAGCTTTCTTT
TRBJ1-2 TRBV6-2/TRBV6-3 - medium-sized CASSRGTAGGYTF TGTGCCAGCAGTCGGGGGACGGCGGGGGGCTACACCTTC
TRBJ2-7 TRBV5-4 TRBD1 - CASSLDGQDGKGSYEQYF TGTGCCAGCAGCTTAGATGGACAGGATGGAAAGGGGTCCTACGAGCAGTACTTC
TRBJ2-1 TRBV19 - - CASSMPGAGNEQFF TGTGCCAGTAGTATGCCAGGGGCGGGCAATGAGCAGTTCTTC
TRBJ1-1 TRBV18 - - CASSLGQNTEAFF TGTGCCAGCTCACTCGGACAGAACACTGAAGCTTTCTTT
TRBJ2-4 TRBV27 TRBD2 few CASSLYSGRGGNIQYF TGTGCCAGCAGTTTGTACAGCGGGAGGGGGGGGAACATTCAGTACTTC
TRBJ2-5 TRBV5-5 TRBD1 - CASTPLDRRGETQYF TGTGCCAGCACCCCACTGGACAGGCGAGGTGAGACCCAGTACTTC
TRBJ2-1 TRBV7-6 TRBD2 - CASRDPLAGRSNEQFF TGTGCCAGCCGAGACCCCCTAGCGGGGAGATCCAATGAGCAGTTCTTC
TRBJ2-7 TRBV10-3 - - CAIRARDSIPEQYF TGTGCCATCCGCGCACGGGACTCAATTCCCGAGCAGTACTTC
TRBJ2-1 TRBV2 - - CASSELTGVGNEQFF TGTGCCAGCAGTGAACTGACGGGGGTGGGCAATGAGCAGTTCTTC
TRBJ1-4 TRBV10-3 - - CAISEEGGEKLFF TGTGCCATCAGTGAGGAAGGGGGTGAAAAACTGTTTTTT
TRBJ2-1 TRBV7-8 TRBD2 - CASRRGLAGRHNEQFF TGTGCCAGCAGAAGGGGACTAGCGGGACGCCACAATGAGCAGTTCTTC
TRBJ2-5 TRBV19 TRBD2 - CASSIRKRGGLSETQYF TGTGCCAGTAGTATTAGAAAGCGGGGGGGCCTCAGCGAGACCCAGTACTTC
TRBJ2-3 TRBV11-3 - - CASSPRDTNQYF TGTGCCAGCAGCCCGAGGGACACAAACCAGTATTTT
TRBJ2-1 TRBV7-9 - once CASSPGYEQFF TGTGCCAGCAGCCCGGGATATGAGCAGTTCTTC
TRBJ1-4 TRBV15 - - CATSRGATPGGEKLFF TGTGCCACCAGCAGAGGGGCGACGCCCGGGGGTGAAAAACTGTTTTTT
TRBJ1-2 TRBV4-3 - few CASSQDQYYTF TGCGCCAGCAGCCAAGATCAGTACTACACCTTC
TRBJ1-2 TRBV7-9 - few CASSFEQSYGYTF TGTGCCAGCAGCTTCGAACAGTCCTATGGCTACACCTTC
TRBJ2-7 TRBV29-1 - - CSVASGGAKPTYEQYF TGCAGCGTTGCGAGTGGGGGGGCAAAACCCACCTACGAGCAGTACTTC
TRBJ1-2 TRBV6-2/TRBV6-3 - few CASSYYGVANYGYTF TGTGCCAGCAGTTACTACGGGGTAGCTAACTATGGCTACACCTTC
TRBJ1-4 TRBV7-8 - once CASSPGGGTTNEKLFF TGTGCCAGCAGCCCCGGAGGAGGGACAACTAATGAAAAACTGTTTTTT
TRBJ2-2 TRBV2 TRBD2 - CASSGLAGGANTGELFF TGTGCCAGCAGTGGACTAGCGGGAGGGGCTAACACCGGGGAGCTGTTTTTT
TRBJ2-2 TRBV13 TRBD1 - CASRNRGGELFF TGTGCCAGCAGGAACAGGGGCGGGGAGCTGTTTTTT
TRBJ1-3 TRBV4-1 - - CASSQGRGSGNTIYF TGCGCCAGCAGCCAGGGGCGGGGCTCTGGAAACACCATATATTTT
TRBJ2-7 TRBV7-2 TRBD2 - CASRGSSGLAYEQYF TGTGCCAGCAGGGGGTCTAGCGGTCTAGCCTACGAGCAGTACTTC
TRBJ1-3 TRBV15 TRBD1 - CATRATGGSGNTIYF TGTGCCACCAGGGCGACAGGGGGCTCTGGAAACACCATATATTTT
TRBJ1-2 TRBV5-4 TRBD1 - CASRPGQANYGYTF TGTGCCAGCAGACCTGGACAGGCGAACTATGGCTACACCTTC
TRBJ2-7 TRBV2 TRBD2 - CASSEAPLGSGTAGEQYF TGTGCCAGCAGTGAAGCGCCTTTGGGTAGCGGGACTGCTGGCGAGCAGTACTTC
TRBJ2-6 TRBV4-3 - - CASSQDSKPISNGANVLTF TGCGCCAGCAGCCAAGATTCGAAGCCTATTTCGAATGGGGCCAACGTCCTGACTTTC
TRBJ2-5 TRBV5-6 - - CASSATREGETQYF TGTGCCAGCAGCGCGACCAGGGAAGGAGAGACCCAGTACTTC
TRBJ2-7 TRBV9 TRBD2 - CASSVEGTSGYEQYF TGTGCCAGCAGCGTAGAGGGGACTAGCGGCTACGAGCAGTACTTC
TRBJ2-7 TRBV6-2/TRBV6-3 TRBD1 - CASSYLIGTGLYYEQYF TGTGCCAGCAGTTACCTTATCGGGACAGGATTATACTACGAGCAGTACTTC